These T cell receptor beta chains were read from a single sample in a study of T cells after yellow fever vaccination. TCRdb reprocessed the 5' RACE reads with MiXCR, giving one entry per CDR3 protein. The sample carries around 120,000 distinct CDR3 sequences, around 15% recorded once. Sequencing used CD8+ T cells sorted from PBMCs, obtained 5 days after the yellow fever booster vaccination. The receptors here all came from a young man who received the YFV17D yellow fever vaccine. CDR3s include the opening cysteine and the closing phenylalanine or tryptophan. D genes are given only for firm matches. Clone size is shown for a subset of rows, as once, few, many or a class of expanded clone.

clone_size d_call j_call v_call cdr3_aa cdr3_nt
few NA TRBJ2-4 TRBV4-1 CASSQDRTVHGNIQYF TGCGCCAGCAGCCAAGATAGGACAGTACATGGGAACATTCAGTACTTC
few TRBD2 TRBJ2-2 TRBV4-2 CASSQDFGTSGGAENTGELFF TGTGCCAGCAGCCAAGATTTTGGGACTAGCGGGGGGGCGGAGAACACCGGGGAGCTGTTTTTT
few NA TRBJ1-2 TRBV4-1 CASSPLNNDGYTF TGCGCCAGCAGCCCGCTTAATAACGACGGCTACACCTTC
NA NA TRBJ1-1 TRBV4-1 CASSQYSHRANTEAFF TGCGCCAGCAGCCAATACTCCCACAGGGCCAACACTGAAGCTTTCTTT
NA TRBD1 TRBJ1-2 TRBV29-1 CSAAGQGAHGYTF TGCAGCGCCGCAGGGCAGGGGGCGCATGGCTACACCTTC
few TRBD1 TRBJ2-3 TRBV29-1 CSARQGWDTQYF TGCAGCGCCCGACAGGGTTGGGATACGCAGTATTTT
few TRBD1 TRBJ1-4 TRBV29-1 CSVGTGGEKLFF TGCAGCGTCGGGACAGGGGGGGAAAAACTGTTTTTT
NA NA TRBJ1-1 TRBV4-2 CASSQGLGKVTEAFF TGTGCCAGCAGCCAAGGCCTGGGGAAGGTCACTGAAGCTTTCTTT
NA NA TRBJ2-3 TRBV27 CASSLLGPDTQYF TGTGCCAGCAGTTTATTGGGCCCGGATACGCAGTATTTT
few NA TRBJ2-6 TRBV4-1 CASSQVEGDPPGANVLTF TGCGCCAGCAGCCAAGTGGAGGGAGACCCGCCTGGGGCCAACGTCCTGACTTTC
NA NA TRBJ1-2 TRBV2 CASSAVSYGYTF TGTGCCAGCAGTGCAGTTTCCTATGGCTACACCTTC
NA NA TRBJ1-1 TRBV4-3 CASSQDRAANTEAFF TGCGCCAGCAGCCAAGATAGGGCAGCTAACACTGAAGCTTTCTTT
few TRBD1 TRBJ2-7 TRBV7-9 CASSFPGQGPYEQYF TGTGCCAGCAGCTTTCCGGGACAGGGCCCCTACGAGCAGTACTTC
few NA TRBJ2-1 TRBV6-6 CASSYSMLQFF TGTGCCAGCAGTTACTCGATGCTCCAGTTCTTC
few NA TRBJ2-5 TRBV6-5 CASSPLAGKIQETQYF TGTGCCAGCAGCCCCCTGGCAGGGAAGATCCAAGAGACCCAGTACTTC
NA NA TRBJ2-5 TRBV6-5 CASTAGETQYF TGTGCCAGCACGGCCGGGGAGACCCAGTACTTC
NA TRBD2 TRBJ2-5 TRBV7-3 CASSHGLAGQQETQYF TGTGCCAGCAGCCACGGACTAGCGGGGCAACAAGAGACCCAGTACTTC
few TRBD2 TRBJ2-1 TRBV5-6 CASSFGIAGGLHEQFF TGTGCCAGCAGCTTCGGTATAGCGGGGGGGCTTCATGAGCAGTTCTTC
many NA TRBJ2-7 TRBV6-5 CASSYPTDEGGYEQYF TGTGCCAGCAGTTACCCAACGGACGAAGGAGGATACGAGCAGTACTTC
few TRBD2 TRBJ2-1 TRBV4-3 CASSQDRGGSYNEQFF TGCGCCAGCAGCCAAGATCGGGGGGGAAGTTACAATGAGCAGTTCTTC
few NA TRBJ2-2 TRBV4-1 CASSQENWGTGELFF TGCGCCAGCAGCCAAGAAAATTGGGGAACCGGGGAGCTGTTTTTT
few NA TRBJ2-5 TRBV12-3/TRBV12-4 CASSTGYQETQYF TGTGCCAGCAGCACAGGGTACCAAGAGACCCAGTACTTC
few TRBD1 TRBJ1-6 TRBV13 CASSPGQGLGSPLHF TGTGCCAGCAGCCCGGGACAGGGACTGGGATCACCCCTCCACTTT
few NA TRBJ1-5 TRBV4-2 CASSQEGAGNQPQHF TGTGCCAGCAGCCAAGAGGGGGCGGGCAATCAGCCCCAGCATTTT
few TRBD1 TRBJ2-3 TRBV20-1 CSAITGVWGTDTQYF TGCAGTGCTATCACAGGGGTGTGGGGCACAGATACGCAGTATTTT
NA TRBD2 TRBJ2-3 TRBV12-3/TRBV12-4 CASSPSLADTDTQYF TGTGCCAGCAGTCCTTCGCTAGCGGATACAGATACGCAGTATTTT
few TRBD2 TRBJ2-3 TRBV28 CASSLGAGITDTQYF TGTGCCAGCAGTCTAGGAGCGGGGATCACAGATACGCAGTATTTT
few TRBD1 TRBJ2-3 TRBV5-1 CASSLGTGWTDTQYF TGCGCCAGCAGCTTGGGGACAGGGTGGACAGATACGCAGTATTTT
few NA TRBJ2-2 TRBV12-3/TRBV12-4 CASSEPGELFF TGTGCCAGCAGTGAGCCCGGGGAGCTGTTTTTT
NA NA TRBJ1-5 TRBV6-2/TRBV6-3 CASSYAAFNQPQHF TGTGCCAGCAGTTATGCGGCCTTCAATCAGCCCCAGCATTTT
few TRBD2 TRBJ2-2 TRBV6-2/TRBV6-3 CASSYGLAGKAGELFF TGTGCCAGCAGTTACGGCCTAGCGGGGAAGGCCGGGGAGCTGTTTTTT
NA TRBD2 TRBJ2-5 TRBV7-3 CASSPTSGGGETQYF TGTGCCAGCAGCCCTACTAGCGGGGGGGGAGAGACCCAGTACTTC
once NA TRBJ2-3 TRBV4-2 CASSQFGRGSDTQYF TGTGCCAGCAGCCAATTTGGCCGGGGCTCAGATACGCAGTATTTT
few NA TRBJ1-1 TRBV6-2/TRBV6-3 CASSYSTASGYTEAFF TGTGCCAGCAGTTACTCGACTGCCTCGGGGTACACTGAAGCTTTCTTT
NA TRBD2 TRBJ2-3 TRBV3-1 CASSQGRGADTQYF TGTGCCAGCAGCCAAGGGCGGGGGGCAGATACGCAGTATTTT
few TRBD2 TRBJ2-3 TRBV20-1 CSARVASSGGPDSTDTQYF TGCAGTGCTAGAGTAGCTTCTAGCGGGGGACCGGATAGCACAGATACGCAGTATTTT
many NA TRBJ2-2 TRBV10-2 CASSETSVALYLGELFF TGCGCCAGCAGTGAAACTTCGGTAGCCCTCTATTTGGGGGAGCTGTTTTTT
NA NA TRBJ2-3 TRBV11-2 CASSFGLGGAVSDTQYF TGTGCCAGCAGCTTCGGTCTGGGCGGGGCGGTGTCAGATACGCAGTATTTT
NA TRBD1 TRBJ2-3 TRBV6-2/TRBV6-3 CASRATGSPDTQYF TGTGCCAGCAGGGCGACAGGGAGCCCTGATACGCAGTATTTT
NA NA TRBJ2-7 TRBV28 CASSLFSRGPYEQYF TGTGCCAGCAGTTTATTTAGTCGGGGCCCCTACGAGCAGTACTTC
few TRBD1 TRBJ2-7 TRBV4-1 CASSQETGRAYEQYF TGCGCCAGCAGCCAAGAGACAGGGAGAGCCTACGAGCAGTACTTC
NA NA TRBJ2-1 TRBV18 CASSPAPLPQYEQFF TGTGCCAGCTCACCGGCCCCTCTACCCCAATATGAGCAGTTCTTC
few NA TRBJ1-1 TRBV7-9 CASSSRGGPNTEAFF TGTGCCAGCAGCTCGCGTGGTGGACCGAACACTGAAGCTTTCTTT
few NA TRBJ1-1 TRBV5-1 CASSSLVVGKNTEAFF TGCGCCAGCAGCTCCCTTGTGGTTGGGAAAAACACTGAAGCTTTCTTT
few NA TRBJ2-2 TRBV6-4 CASSIGATGELFF TGTGCCAGCAGTATAGGAGCCACCGGGGAGCTGTTTTTT
NA NA TRBJ2-1 TRBV4-1 CASSQDPGAPYNEQFF TGCGCCAGCAGCCAAGATCCGGGAGCCCCTTACAATGAGCAGTTCTTC
few NA TRBJ2-5 TRBV3-1 CASSRGPGETQYF TGTGCCAGCAGCCGCGGCCCGGGAGAGACCCAGTACTTC
NA NA TRBJ1-3 TRBV12-3/TRBV12-4 CASSSSSLLGGNTIYF TGTGCCAGCAGTTCCTCCTCCTTATTAGGTGGAAACACCATATATTTT
few NA TRBJ1-5 TRBV7-9 CASSSWTDNQPQHF TGTGCCAGCAGTTCCTGGACAGACAATCAGCCCCAGCATTTT
few NA TRBJ2-4 TRBV9 CASSVGWGKNIQYF TGTGCCAGCAGCGTAGGCTGGGGGAAAAACATTCAGTACTTC
few NA TRBJ1-5 TRBV4-1 CASSQGGAVGGIGNQPQHF TGCGCCAGCAGCCAAGGGGGGGCGGTTGGGGGCATCGGCAATCAGCCCCAGCATTTT
few TRBD2 TRBJ2-2 TRBV4-1 CASSQDKKRGGYTGELFF TGCGCCAGCAGCCAAGATAAGAAGCGGGGGGGCTACACCGGGGAGCTGTTTTTT
NA NA TRBJ2-7 TRBV27 CASSLGAVYEQYF TGTGCCAGCAGTTTAGGGGCAGTCTACGAGCAGTACTTC
NA NA TRBJ2-1 TRBV5-1 CASSPEGASQLARAYNEQFF TGCGCCAGCAGCCCCGAGGGGGCCAGCCAACTAGCGAGAGCCTACAATGAGCAGTTCTTC
few NA TRBJ2-1 TRBV7-3 CASSPTGGYNEQFF TGTGCCAGCAGCCCAACCGGGGGATACAATGAGCAGTTCTTC
NA NA TRBJ1-1 TRBV21-1 CASSKGRLNTEAFF TGTGCCAGCAGCAAAGGGCGGCTGAACACTGAAGCTTTCTTT
NA NA TRBJ1-6 TRBV20-1 CSARDRSGEGWNSPLHF TGCAGTGCTAGAGACCGCTCAGGGGAGGGATGGAATTCACCCCTCCACTTT
few NA TRBJ2-1 TRBV4-1 CASSQDLANEQFF TGCGCCAGCAGCCAAGATTTGGCCAATGAGCAGTTCTTC
few TRBD1 TRBJ2-3 TRBV9 CASSVGQGWNTQYF TGTGCCAGCAGCGTGGGACAGGGGTGGAATACGCAGTATTTT